Given below is one T cell receptor beta chain in context. This sample was included in a study of human T cells and chemical hapten exposure. V gave up 4 bases and J gave up 5 bases, with 12 bases separating them. Per germline, CDR1 LGHDT and CDR2 YNNKEL (reference sequence). CDR3 length: 13 residues. Unique molecular identifiers were affixed to discrete cDNA molecules within the library. Using its own MiXCR run on the reads, TCRdb lists one record per CDR3 protein. The data contain 4,000 to 4,500 distinct CDR3 sequences, 45% to 50% of them singletons. Treatment indicated: therapeutic diphenylcyclopropenone sensitization with weekly scalp DPC.

This chain uses TRBV3-1 with TRBJ2-7; D is possibly TRBD1 (6 bases). This specimen consisted of whole blood, obtained before DPC sensitization or 2, 6, or about 24 weeks after (not recorded which). The clonotype comes from an adult with alopecia areata. Some clones in this sample may be carry-over from other donors' samples. This table probably holds off-target reads from a library built for another chain. The CDR3 DNA reads as TGTGCCAGCAGCCGCCTACAGGGTAACGAGCAGTACTTC. Protein: CASSRLQGNEQYF.